This entry describes one T cell receptor (beta chain). Its antigen is unidentified. This specimen belongs to a study of radiation and T cells in renal cell carcinoma. Study-wide points: From baseline, blood top tumor clonotypes peaked at 2 weeks post-radiation.

V gave up 2 bases and J gave up 0 bases; unmatched junction bases: 11. Germline lookup yields CDR1 SGDLS and CDR2 YYNGEE. CDR3 length: 18 residues. Time point specified: baseline pretreatment blood. Noted treatment: 15 Gy SBRT to primary tumor, nephrectomy 4 weeks later. Sequencing was performed with immunoSEQ multiplex PCR; in TCRdb, only in-frame clones are kept and a portion is missing. This sample has 150,000 or so clones, with around 90% found just once. The specimen was blood, collected from a patient whose treatment included radiotherapy and nephrectomy. The source of this sequence is a woman in her 70s with renal cell carcinoma. The chain has TRBV9 and TRBJ2-1; 7 positions match TRBD2. The chain's CDR3 is CASSVTPWGGSSYNEQFF. As DNA, the CDR3 is TGTGCCAGCAGCGTCACCCCCTGGGGGGGGAGCTCCTACAATGAGCAGTTCTTC.